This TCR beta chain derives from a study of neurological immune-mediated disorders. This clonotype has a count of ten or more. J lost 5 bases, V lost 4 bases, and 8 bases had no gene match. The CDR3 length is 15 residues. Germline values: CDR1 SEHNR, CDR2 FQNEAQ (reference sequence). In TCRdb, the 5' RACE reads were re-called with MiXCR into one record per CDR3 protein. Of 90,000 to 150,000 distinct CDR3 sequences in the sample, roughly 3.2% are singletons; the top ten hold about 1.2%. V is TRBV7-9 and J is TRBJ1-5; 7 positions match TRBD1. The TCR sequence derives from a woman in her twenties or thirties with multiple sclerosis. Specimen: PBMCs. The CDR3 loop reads CASSSYRDSDQPQHF. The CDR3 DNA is TGTGCCAGCAGCTCTTACCGGGACAGCGATCAGCCCCAGCATTTT.